This passage covers 22 T cell receptor beta chains from one sample sequenced in a study of OX40 agonist ivuxolimab in advanced cancers. The method was immunoSEQ multiplex PCR; TCRdb's version includes in-frame clones alone and lacks a portion of them. The sample carries fewer than 50,000 clones, about 80% recorded once. The input for sequencing was CD4+ or CD8+ T cells sorted from blood, taken in a trial of the OX40 agonist ivuxolimab. The receptors were sampled from an adult with an advanced solid tumor such as melanoma, head and neck, liver or kidney cancer.

The V call is TRBV12-5, the J call TRBJ2-1; 14 nucleotides match TRBD2. The J segment lost 6 bases and the V segment lost 4 bases, leaving 2 bases of the junction unmatched. The CDR3 contains 15 residues. CDR1 and CDR2 (germline): LGHNT, FRNRAP. CDR3 in amino acids: CASGSGLAGVNEQFF. CDR3 sequence (DNA): TGTGCTAGTGGTTCGGGACTAGCGGGAGTCAATGAGCAGTTCTTC.

The sample holds a few counts of this clone. The chain recombines TRBV6-5 with TRBJ1-1; D is undetermined. This CDR3 has 12 residues. The V gene lost 8 bases and the J gene lost 6 bases, with 13 bases spanning the gap. Germline CDR1 is MNHEY and CDR2 is SVGAGI. CDR3 sequence reads: CASGNYGAEAFF. The CDR3, as DNA: TGTGCCAGCGGGAACTACGGCGCTGAAGCTTTCTTT.

The rearrangement links TRBV6-1 to TRBJ1-2; 8 nucleotides align to TRBD1. The V gene's germline CDR1 is MNHNS and CDR2 SASEGT. Trimming at V came to 5 bases and at J to 8 bases, leaving 4 bases not matched to a gene. The CDR3 runs 12 residues. CDR3 sequence (DNA): TGTGCCAGCAGTACATCAGGGGGCGGCTACACCTTC. It encodes CASSTSGGGYTF.

This chain connects TRBV7-2 to TRBJ1-6; 7 nucleotides align to TRBD1. The CDR3 is 16 amino acids. The germline V gene has CDR1 SGHTA and CDR2 FQGNSA. V was clipped by 3 bases and J by 7 bases; unmatched bases: 9. Here the CDR3 reads CASSFPRTGRNSPLHF. CDR3 coding DNA: TGTGCCAGCAGCTTCCCCCGGACAGGTCGAAATTCACCCCTCCACTTT.

This chain joins TRBV23-1 and TRBJ1-1, with D tentatively TRBD1 (5 bases). TRBV23-1 falls under the ORF class, with uncertain function. V gave up 2 bases and J gave up 1 base, with 11 bases separating them. CDR3 length: 15 residues. CDR3 DNA sequence: TGCGCCAGCAGTCAAGAGGAGACAGCGAACACTGAAGCTTTCTTT. Translated: CASSQEETANTEAFF.

This chain joins TRBV15 and TRBJ2-2; tentative D call: TRBD1 (5 bases). The germline gives CDR1 LNHNV, CDR2 YYDKDF (reference sequence). This CDR3 contains 14 residues. Trimming took 0 bases from V and 4 from J, leaving 6 bases between them. DNA for the CDR3: TGTGCCACCAGCAGAGATAGGGGCACCGGGGAGCTGTTTTTT. It translates to CATSRDRGTGELFF. Together with reference TRBV15 and TRBJ2-2, the CDR3 gives the full variable domain: DAMVIQNPRYQVTQFGKPVTLSCSQTLNHNVMYWYQQKSSQAPKLLFHYYDKDFNNEADTPDNFQSRRPNTSFCFLDIRSPGLGDTAMYLCATSRDRGTGELFFGEGSRLTVL.

This clone is medium-sized (0.01 to 0.1%) in the sample. V and J are TRBV4-3 and TRBJ2-1; D is unclear. Germline assignment: CDR1 LGHNA and CDR2 YSLEER. The CDR3 has 15 residues. V shed 1 base and J shed 10 bases, with 17 bases lying between them. In DNA form, the CDR3 reads TGCGCCAGCAGCCAAGGGTTTTCTGGGCTGGGGGAGCAGTTCTTC. Encoded protein: CASSQGFSGLGEQFF.

V usage is TRBV29-1 and J usage is TRBJ2-7; TRBD1 is a possible D gene (6 bases). V lost 5 bases and J lost 3, with 11 bases in between. The CDR3 runs 12 residues. Germline CDR1 SQVTM, CDR2 ANQGSEA. CDR3 sequence reads: CSVYVQGYEQYF. In DNA form, the CDR3 reads TGCAGCGTTTATGTACAGGGCTACGAGCAGTACTTC.

The rearrangement uses TRBV15 and TRBJ1-4; 7 positions agree with TRBD1. The germline V gene encodes CDR1 LNHNV and CDR2 YYDKDF (reference sequence). The CDR3 is 15 residues long. The ends lost 1 base at V and 3 bases at J; junction bases unmatched: 2. CDR3: CATSRVTGSNEKLFF. The CDR3 nucleotides are TGTGCCACCAGCAGAGTGACAGGGTCTAATGAAAAACTGTTTTTT.

The chain has TRBV14 and TRBJ2-7; possible D gene TRBD1, 5 bases. The CDR3 runs 14 residues. The germline gives CDR1 SGHDN, CDR2 FVKESK. V lost 4 bases and J lost 1, with 11 bases in between. CDR3 coding DNA: TGTGCCAGCAGCCCCCATCAGGGATCCTACGAGCAGTACTTC. Translated: CASSPHQGSYEQYF.

CDR3 amino acids: CASSLADQETQYF. As DNA, the CDR3 is TGTGCCAGCTCACTAGCGGACCAAGAGACCCAGTACTTC. J is TRBJ2-5 and V is TRBV18; tentatively, D is TRBD2 (6 bases). Germline loops: CDR1 KGHSH, CDR2 LQKENI. This CDR3 has 13 amino acids. Between the trimmed V and J ends, which lost 4 bases and 0 bases, there was a span of 6 bases.

The V gene is TRBV7-8, the J gene TRBJ1-1; 7 nucleotides align to TRBD1. Germline V gene data show CDR1 as SGHVS and CDR2 as FQNEAQ. J lost 5 bases, V lost 2 bases, and 5 bases had no gene match. CDR3 length equals 14 residues. CDR3 sequence reads: CASSLTGEGTEAFF. Written as DNA, the CDR3 is TGTGCCAGCAGCTTAACAGGGGAGGGGACTGAAGCTTTCTTT.

V is TRBV7-3 and J is TRBJ2-3; D perhaps matches TRBD2 (5 bases). From germline, CDR1 is SGHTA and CDR2 FQGTGA. The CDR3 contains 16 residues. The V and J ends lost 1 base and 0 bases respectively, with 11 bases between them. The CDR3, as DNA: TGTGCCAGCAGCTTAATGGCGACTACTAGCACAGATACGCAGTATTTT. This gives the protein CASSLMATTSTDTQYF.

A remark on this clone: Different DNA sequences within this sample yield the same CDR3. J is TRBJ2-5 and V is TRBV19; D is uncertain. Germline values: CDR1 LNHDA, CDR2 SQIVND (reference sequence). The CDR3 sequence is 10 residues long. V lost 8 bases and J lost 4, with 5 bases in between. The CDR3 is CASGRETQYF. The CDR3 nucleotides are TGTGCCAGTGGGCGAGAGACCCAGTACTTC.

A single count supports this clone. V usage is TRBV27 and J usage is TRBJ2-7; TRBD2 might be the D (6 bases). The germline gives CDR1 MNHEY, CDR2 SMNVEV (reference sequence). V lost 2 bases to trimming and J lost 2 bases, with 10 bases between them. CDR3 length: 14 residues. In DNA, the CDR3 is TGTGCCAGCAGTTTAAATCGCGGGACCTACGAGCAGTACTTC. This encodes CASSLNRGTYEQYF.

CDR3 sequence reads: CASSTDRGAEAFF. CDR3 sequence (DNA): TGTGCCAGCAGCACCGACAGGGGCGCTGAAGCTTTCTTT. V usage is TRBV7-2 and J usage is TRBJ1-1; 8 nucleotides align to TRBD1. V lost 5 bases and J lost 6; bases outside the gene matches: 5. CDR1 is SGHTA and CDR2 is FQGNSA in the germline V gene. The CDR3 has 13 amino acids.

V usage is TRBV6-4 and J usage is TRBJ2-2; 8 bases fit TRBD2. CDR1 MRHNA and CDR2 SNTAGT come from the germline V gene. This CDR3 has 14 amino acids. J gave up 0 bases and V 8 bases, and 2 bases lay outside the gene matches. The DNA of the CDR3 is TGTGCCAGCCAGCGGGAGACGAACACCGGGGAGCTGTTTTTT. Amino acid sequence: CASQRETNTGELFF.

The chain has TRBV5-1 and TRBJ1-1; D unresolved. Trimming removed 1 base from V and 4 bases from J, with 8 bases in between. CDR1 is SGHRS and CDR2 is YFSETQ in the germline V gene. CDR3 length equals 13 residues. The CDR3 DNA reads as TGCGCCAGCAGCTTGACTACGGTCACTGAAGCTTTCTTT. It codes for CASSLTTVTEAFF.

CDR3 sequence reads: CASSLVPSGTNEQFF. The CDR3 bases are TGCGCCAGCAGCTTGGTACCTAGCGGGACGAATGAGCAGTTCTTC. The rearrangement uses TRBV5-1 and TRBJ2-1; TRBD2 matches 9 bases. Looked up from germline, CDR1 is SGHRS and CDR2 is YFSETQ. V was clipped by 0 bases and J by 7 bases; unmatched bases: 5. The CDR3 is 15 residues long.

The genes are TRBV30 and TRBJ1-1; 8 nucleotides line up with TRBD1. Germline loops: CDR1 GTSNPN, CDR2 SVGIG (reference sequence). The junction had 9 bases not matched to a gene; V was cut back by 4 bases and J by 11 bases. This CDR3 has 12 residues. The CDR3 protein is CAWILTGASAFF. For the CDR3, the DNA is TGTGCCTGGATCTTGACAGGGGCCAGTGCTTTCTTT.

This clone was detected only a few times. V is TRBV2 and J is TRBJ1-1; D ambiguous. Trimming left V 3 bases short and J 11 bases short, with 7 bases between. Germline V gene sequence: CDR1 SNHLY, CDR2 FYNNEI. The CDR3 has 10 residues. CDR3 amino acids: CASSDGRAFF. CDR3 bases: TGTGCCAGCAGTGATGGTAGGGCTTTCTTT. Full variable domain (rest looked up from reference TRBV2 and TRBJ1-1): EPEVTQTPSHQVTQMGQEVILRCVPISNHLYFYWYRQILGQKVEFLVSFYNNEISEKSEIFDDQFSVERPDGSNFTLKIRSTKLEDSAMYFCASSDGRAFFGQGTRLTVV.

This sequence joins TRBV5-1 and TRBJ1-2; D remains unclear. Germline V CDR1 and CDR2: SGHRS, YFSETQ. There are 13 residues in the CDR3. V was clipped by 0 bases and J by 10 bases, with 13 bases between them. The CDR3 nucleotides read TGCGCCAGCAGCTTGGATGCCGTCCTTTCCTACACCTTC. Protein sequence: CASSLDAVLSYTF.